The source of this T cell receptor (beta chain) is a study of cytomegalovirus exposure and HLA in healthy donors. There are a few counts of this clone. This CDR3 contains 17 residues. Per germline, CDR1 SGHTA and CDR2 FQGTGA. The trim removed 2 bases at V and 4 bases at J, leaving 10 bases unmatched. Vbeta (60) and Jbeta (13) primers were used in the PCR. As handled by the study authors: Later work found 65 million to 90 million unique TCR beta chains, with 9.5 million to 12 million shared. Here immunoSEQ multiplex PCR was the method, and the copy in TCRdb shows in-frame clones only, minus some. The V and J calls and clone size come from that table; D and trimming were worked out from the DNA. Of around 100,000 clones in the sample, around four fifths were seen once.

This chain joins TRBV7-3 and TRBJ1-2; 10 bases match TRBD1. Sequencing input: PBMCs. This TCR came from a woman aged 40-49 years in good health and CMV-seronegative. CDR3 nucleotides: TGTGCCAGCAGCTTAGCCCCGGGGGGACAGGGGACCTATGGCTACACCTTC. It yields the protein CASSLAPGGQGTYGYTF.